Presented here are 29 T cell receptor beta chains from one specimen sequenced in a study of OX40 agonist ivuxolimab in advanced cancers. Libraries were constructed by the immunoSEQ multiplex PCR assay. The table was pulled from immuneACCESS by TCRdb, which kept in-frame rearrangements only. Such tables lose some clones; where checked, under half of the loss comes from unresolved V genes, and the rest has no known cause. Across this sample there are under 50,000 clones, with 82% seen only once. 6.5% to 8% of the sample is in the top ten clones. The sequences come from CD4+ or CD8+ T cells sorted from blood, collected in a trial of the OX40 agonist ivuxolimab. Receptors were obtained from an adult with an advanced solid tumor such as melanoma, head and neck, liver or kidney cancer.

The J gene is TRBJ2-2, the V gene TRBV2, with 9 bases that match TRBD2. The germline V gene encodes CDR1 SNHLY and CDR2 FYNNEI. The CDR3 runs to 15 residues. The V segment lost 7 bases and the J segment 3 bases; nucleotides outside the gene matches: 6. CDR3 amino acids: CASTGTSSDTGELFF. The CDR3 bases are TGTGCCAGCACTGGGACTAGCAGTGACACCGGGGAGCTGTTTTTT.

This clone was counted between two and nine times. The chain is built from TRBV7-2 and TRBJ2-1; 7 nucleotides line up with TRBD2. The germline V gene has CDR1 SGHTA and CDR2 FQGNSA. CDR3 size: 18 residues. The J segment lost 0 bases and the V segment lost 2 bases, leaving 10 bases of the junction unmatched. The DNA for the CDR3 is TGTGCCAGCAGCTTACTTCGGGACTACGTGAGCTCCTACAATGAGCAGTTCTTC. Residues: CASSLLRDYVSSYNEQFF.

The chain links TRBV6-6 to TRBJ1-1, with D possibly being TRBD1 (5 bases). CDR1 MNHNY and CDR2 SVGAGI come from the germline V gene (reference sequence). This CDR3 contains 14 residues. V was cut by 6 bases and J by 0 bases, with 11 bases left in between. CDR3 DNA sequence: TGTGCCAGCAGCCCGGGACGGATGAACACTGAAGCTTTCTTT. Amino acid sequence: CASSPGRMNTEAFF.

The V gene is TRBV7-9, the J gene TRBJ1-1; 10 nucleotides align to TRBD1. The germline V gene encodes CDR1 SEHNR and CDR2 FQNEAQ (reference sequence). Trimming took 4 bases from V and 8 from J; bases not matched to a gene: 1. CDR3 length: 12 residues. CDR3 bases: TGTGCCAGCAGCTGGGACAGGGGCGAAGCTTTCTTT. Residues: CASSWDRGEAFF.

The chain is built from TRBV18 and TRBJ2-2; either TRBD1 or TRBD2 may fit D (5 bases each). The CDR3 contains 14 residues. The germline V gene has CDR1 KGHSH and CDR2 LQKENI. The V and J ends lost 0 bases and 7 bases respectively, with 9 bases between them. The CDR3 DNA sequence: TGTGCCAGCTCACCACCGGGACCGCGCGGGGAGCTGTTTTTT. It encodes CASSPPGPRGELFF.

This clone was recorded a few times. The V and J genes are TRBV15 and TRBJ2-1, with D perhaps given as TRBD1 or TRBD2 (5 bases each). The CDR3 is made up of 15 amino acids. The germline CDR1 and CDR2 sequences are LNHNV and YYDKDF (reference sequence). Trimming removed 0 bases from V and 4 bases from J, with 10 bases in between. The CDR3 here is CATSRDGGGYNEQFF. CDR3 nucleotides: TGTGCCACCAGCAGAGATGGGGGTGGGTACAATGAGCAGTTCTTC. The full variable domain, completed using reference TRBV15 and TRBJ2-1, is DAMVIQNPRYQVTQFGKPVTLSCSQTLNHNVMYWYQQKSSQAPKLLFHYYDKDFNNEADTPDNFQSRRPNTSFCFLDIRSPGLGDTAMYLCATSRDGGGYNEQFFGPGTRLTVL.

The CDR3 protein is CAWNSWSTDTQYF. The DNA of the CDR3 is TGTGCCTGGAATAGCTGGTCCACAGATACGCAGTATTTT. V and J are TRBV30 and TRBJ2-3; D gene uncertain. From germline, CDR1 is GTSNPN and CDR2 SVGIG (reference sequence). V lost 4 bases, J lost 2 bases, and 10 bases lay in between. CDR3 length equals 13 residues.

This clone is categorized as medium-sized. CDR3 loop: CASSLVTTGTGDGEQYF. The DNA of the CDR3 is TGTGCCAGCAGCTTAGTTACAACCGGGACAGGGGACGGCGAGCAGTACTTC. The chain links TRBV7-2 to TRBJ2-7; 10 nucleotides agree with TRBD1. This CDR3 contains 17 residues. Germline-derived CDR1 and CDR2 are SGHTA and FQGNSA. Trimming took 1 base from V and 6 from J; bases not matched to a gene: 12.

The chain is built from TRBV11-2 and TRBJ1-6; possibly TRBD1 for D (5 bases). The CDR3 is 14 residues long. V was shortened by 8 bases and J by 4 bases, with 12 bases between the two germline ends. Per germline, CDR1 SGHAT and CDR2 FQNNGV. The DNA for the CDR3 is TGTGCCAGCCTGGGCAGGGAGTATAATTCACCCCTCCACTTT. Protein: CASLGREYNSPLHF.

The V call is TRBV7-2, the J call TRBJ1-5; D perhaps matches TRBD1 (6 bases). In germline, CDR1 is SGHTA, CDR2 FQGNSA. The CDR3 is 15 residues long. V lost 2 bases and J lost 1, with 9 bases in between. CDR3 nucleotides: TGTGCCAGCAGCTTATACAGGGCAAGCAATCAGCCCCAGCATTTT. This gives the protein CASSLYRASNQPQHF.

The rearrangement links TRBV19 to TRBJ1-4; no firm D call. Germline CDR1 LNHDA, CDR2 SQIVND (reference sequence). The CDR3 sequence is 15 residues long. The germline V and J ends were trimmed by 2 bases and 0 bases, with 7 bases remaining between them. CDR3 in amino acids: CASSITGATNEKLFF. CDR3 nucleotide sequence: TGTGCCAGTAGTATAACGGGTGCAACTAATGAAAAACTGTTTTTT.

The CDR3 region has the DNA TGTGCCAGTAGTATAGGTTGGCAGGGGGCCCCTGACGAGCAGTACTTC. Translating gives CASSIGWQGAPDEQYF. The chain couples TRBV19 to TRBJ2-7; 8 bases are shared with TRBD1. Trimming at V came to 1 base and at J to 5 bases, leaving 10 bases not matched to a gene. Germline lookup yields CDR1 LNHDA and CDR2 SQIVND (reference sequence). CDR3 length: 16 amino acids. Together with reference TRBV19 and TRBJ2-7, the CDR3 gives the full variable domain: DGGITQSPKYLFRKEGQNVTLSCEQNLNHDAMYWYRQDPGQGLRLIYYSQIVNDFQKGDIAEGYSVSREKKESFPLTVTSAQKNPTAFYLCASSIGWQGAPDEQYFGPGTRLTVT.

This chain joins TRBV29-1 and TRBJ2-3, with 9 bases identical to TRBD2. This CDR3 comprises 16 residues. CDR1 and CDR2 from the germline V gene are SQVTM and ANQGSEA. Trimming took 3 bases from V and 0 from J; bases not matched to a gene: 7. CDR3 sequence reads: CSVDGVAGESTDTQYF. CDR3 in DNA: TGCAGCGTTGATGGAGTAGCGGGAGAAAGCACAGATACGCAGTATTTT.

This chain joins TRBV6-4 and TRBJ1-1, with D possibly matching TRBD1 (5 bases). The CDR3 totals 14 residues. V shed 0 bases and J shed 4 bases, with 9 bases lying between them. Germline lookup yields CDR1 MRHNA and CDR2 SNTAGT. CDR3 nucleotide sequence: TGTGCCAGCAGTGACTCTTCGGGGGGCACTGAAGCTTTCTTT. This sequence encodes CASSDSSGGTEAFF.

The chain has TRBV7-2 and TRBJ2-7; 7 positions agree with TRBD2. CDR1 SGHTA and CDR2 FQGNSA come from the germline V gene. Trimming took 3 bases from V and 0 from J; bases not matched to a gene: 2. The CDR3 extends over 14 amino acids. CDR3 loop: CASSFGGSSYEQYF. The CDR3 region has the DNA TGTGCCAGCAGCTTTGGCGGGAGCTCCTACGAGCAGTACTTC.

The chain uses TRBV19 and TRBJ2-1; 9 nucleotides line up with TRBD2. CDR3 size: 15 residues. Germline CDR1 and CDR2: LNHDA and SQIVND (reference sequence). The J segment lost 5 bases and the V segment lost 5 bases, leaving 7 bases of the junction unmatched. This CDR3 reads CASSLIAGENNEQFF. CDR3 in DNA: TGTGCCAGTAGTCTTATAGCGGGAGAGAACAATGAGCAGTTCTTC.

This CDR3 is CASSNYFGANVLTF. For the CDR3, the DNA is TGTGCCAGCAGCAATTACTTCGGGGCCAACGTCCTGACTTTC. This chain joins TRBV7-9 and TRBJ2-6; no definite D call. The CDR3 length is 14 residues. Germline V lookup: CDR1 SEHNR, CDR2 FQNEAQ (reference sequence). The V gene lost 5 bases and the J gene lost 4 bases, with 9 bases spanning the gap.

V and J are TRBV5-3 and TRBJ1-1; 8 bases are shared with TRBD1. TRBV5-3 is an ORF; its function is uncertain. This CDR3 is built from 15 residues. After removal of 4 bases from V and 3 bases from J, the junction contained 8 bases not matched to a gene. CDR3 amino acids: CARSIRTGPDTEAFF. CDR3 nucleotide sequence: TGTGCCAGAAGCATAAGGACAGGGCCGGACACTGAAGCTTTCTTT.

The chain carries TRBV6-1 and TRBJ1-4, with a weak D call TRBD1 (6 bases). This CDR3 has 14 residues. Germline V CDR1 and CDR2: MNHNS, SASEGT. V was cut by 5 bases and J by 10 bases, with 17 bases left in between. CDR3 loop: CASSMGQMRGKLFF. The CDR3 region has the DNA TGTGCCAGCAGTATGGGACAAATGAGGGGAAAACTGTTTTTT.

Here the CDR3 reads CASRLAGTRGTDTQYF. DNA of the CDR3: TGCGCCAGCCGGCTAGCGGGGACAAGGGGCACAGATACGCAGTATTTT. V usage is TRBV5-1 and J usage is TRBJ2-3; 9 bases fit TRBD2. V gave up 7 bases and J gave up 1 base; unmatched junction bases: 10. The CDR3 is 16 residues long. Germline CDR1 reads SGHRS; CDR2 reads YFSETQ.

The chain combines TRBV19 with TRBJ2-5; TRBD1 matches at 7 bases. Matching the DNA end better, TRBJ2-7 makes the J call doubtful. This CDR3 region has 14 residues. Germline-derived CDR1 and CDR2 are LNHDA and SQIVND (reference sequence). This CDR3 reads CASKQGTLRGEQYF. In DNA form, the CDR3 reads TGTGCCAGTAAACAGGGGACGCTTCGGGGCGAGCAGTACTTC.

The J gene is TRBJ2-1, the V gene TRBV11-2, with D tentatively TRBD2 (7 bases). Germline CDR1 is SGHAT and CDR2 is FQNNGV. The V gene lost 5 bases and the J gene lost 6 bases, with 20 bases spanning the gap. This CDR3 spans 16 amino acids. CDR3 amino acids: CASSQNVGGGPNEQFF. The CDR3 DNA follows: TGTGCCAGCAGCCAGAACGTGGGAGGGGGTCCCAATGAGCAGTTCTTC.

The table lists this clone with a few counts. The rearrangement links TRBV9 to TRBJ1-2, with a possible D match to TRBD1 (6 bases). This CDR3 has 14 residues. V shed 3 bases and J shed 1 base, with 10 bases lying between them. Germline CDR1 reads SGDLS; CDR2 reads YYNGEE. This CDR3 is CASSAGDNNYGYTF. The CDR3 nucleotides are TGTGCCAGCAGCGCTGGGGACAATAACTATGGCTACACCTTC. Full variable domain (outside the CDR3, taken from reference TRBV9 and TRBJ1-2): DSGVTQTPKHLITATGQRVTLRCSPRSGDLSVYWYQQSLDQGLQFLIQYYNGEERAKGNILERFSAQQFPDLHSELNLSSLELGDSALYFCASSAGDNNYGYTFGSGTRLTVV.

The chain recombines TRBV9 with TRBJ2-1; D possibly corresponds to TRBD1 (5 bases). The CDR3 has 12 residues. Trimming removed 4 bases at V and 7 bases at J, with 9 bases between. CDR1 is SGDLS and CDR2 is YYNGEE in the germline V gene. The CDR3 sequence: CASSPGWNEQFF. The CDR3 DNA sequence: TGTGCCAGCAGCCCAGGGTGGAATGAGCAGTTCTTC.

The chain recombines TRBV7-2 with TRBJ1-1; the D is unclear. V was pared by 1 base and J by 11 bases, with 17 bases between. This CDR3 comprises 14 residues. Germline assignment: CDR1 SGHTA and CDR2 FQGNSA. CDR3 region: CASSLDPGRGGAFF. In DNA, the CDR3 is TGTGCCAGCAGCTTAGACCCGGGCAGAGGAGGGGCTTTCTTT. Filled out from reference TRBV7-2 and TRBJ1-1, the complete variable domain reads GAGVSQSPSNKVTEKGKDVELRCDPISGHTALYWYRQSLGQGLEFLIYFQGNSAPDKSGLPSDRFSAERTGGSVSTLTIQRTQQEDSAVYLCASSLDPGRGGAFFGQGTRLTVV.

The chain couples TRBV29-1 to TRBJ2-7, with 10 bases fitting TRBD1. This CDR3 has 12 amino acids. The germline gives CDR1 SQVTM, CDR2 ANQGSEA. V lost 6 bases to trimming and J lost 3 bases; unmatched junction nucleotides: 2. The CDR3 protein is CSVGDRGYEQYF. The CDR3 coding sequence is TGCAGCGTGGGGGACAGGGGCTACGAGCAGTACTTC.

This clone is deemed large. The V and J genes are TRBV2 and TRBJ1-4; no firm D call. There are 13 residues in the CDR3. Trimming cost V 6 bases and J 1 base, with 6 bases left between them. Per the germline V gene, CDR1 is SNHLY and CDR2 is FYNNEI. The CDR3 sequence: CASRVVTNEKLFF. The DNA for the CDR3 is TGTGCCAGCAGGGTTGTAACTAATGAAAAACTGTTTTTT. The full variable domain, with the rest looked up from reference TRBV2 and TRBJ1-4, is EPEVTQTPSHQVTQMGQEVILRCVPISNHLYFYWYRQILGQKVEFLVSFYNNEISEKSEIFDDQFSVERPDGSNFTLKIRSTKLEDSAMYFCASRVVTNEKLFFGSGTQLSVL.

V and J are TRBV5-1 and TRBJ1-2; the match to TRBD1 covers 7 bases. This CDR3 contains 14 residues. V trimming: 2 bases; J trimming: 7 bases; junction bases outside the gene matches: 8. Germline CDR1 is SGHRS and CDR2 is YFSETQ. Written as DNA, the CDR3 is TGCGCCAGCAGCTTACAGGGGCTCGGATCTGGCTACACCTTC. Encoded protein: CASSLQGLGSGYTF.

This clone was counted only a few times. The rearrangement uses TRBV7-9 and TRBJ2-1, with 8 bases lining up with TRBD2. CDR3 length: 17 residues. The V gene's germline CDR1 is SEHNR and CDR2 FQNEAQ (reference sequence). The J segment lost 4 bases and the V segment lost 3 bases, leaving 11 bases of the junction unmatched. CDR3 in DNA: TGTGCCAGCAGCTTCCCCGTCGGGGGGGAGGGGTACAATGAGCAGTTCTTC. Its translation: CASSFPVGGEGYNEQFF.